The 10 T cell receptor beta chains listed next were all sequenced from one sample in a study of T-cell reconstitution after alpha-beta-depleted transplantation in children. Library preparation (for TCRbeta) was performed with unique molecular identifiers. One entry per CDR3 protein, called by TCRdb with MiXCR from the PCR reads. The table records about 440,000 distinct CDR3 sequences, approximately 41% of them present only once. The specimen was PBMCs, collected before TCRalphabeta/CD19-depleted stem cell transplant. The origin of the receptors is a girl aged 2 to 10 with aplastic anemia, due to receive a stem cell transplant.

V and J are TRBV20-1 and TRBJ2-7; tentatively, D is TRBD1 (5 bases). Germline V CDR1 and CDR2: DFQATT, SNEGSKA (reference sequence). V lost 0 bases and J 4 bases, leaving 10 bases between the germline ends. The CDR3 spans 13 residues. CDR3 sequence (DNA): TGCAGTGCTAGAGATCGGGCAGGGTACGAGCAGTACTTC. Its translation: CSARDRAGYEQYF.

J is TRBJ2-6 and V is TRBV5-1; the D is unclear. Looked up from germline, CDR1 is SGHRS and CDR2 is YFSETQ. V gave up 0 bases and J gave up 0 bases, with 10 bases separating them. The CDR3 spans 17 residues. CDR3 nucleotides: TGCGCCAGCAGCTTGGCTAGTCAGAGCTCTGGGGCCAACGTCCTGACTTTC. As protein: CASSLASQSSGANVLTF.

There are many counts of this clonotype. The rearrangement joins TRBV12-3 or TRBV12-4 to TRBJ2-1, with 11 bases lining up with TRBD2. This CDR3 spans 16 amino acids. The V segment lost 4 bases and the J segment 7 bases; nucleotides outside the gene matches: 9. CDR3 sequence: CASSSPLAGDKNEQFF. The CDR3 bases are TGTGCCAGCAGTTCCCCACTAGCGGGAGATAAGAATGAGCAGTTCTTC.

This clonotype appeared many times. The rearrangement uses TRBV5-6 and TRBJ2-1, with 10 bases aligning to TRBD2. The CDR3 loop spans 16 amino acids. CDR1 and CDR2 from the germline V gene are SGHDT and YYEEEE. The V segment lost 0 bases and the J segment 3 bases; nucleotides outside the gene matches: 3. Here the CDR3 reads CASSLVAGGLYNEQFF. CDR3 DNA: TGTGCCAGCAGCTTGGTAGCGGGAGGACTCTACAATGAGCAGTTCTTC.

This clonotype was picked up many times. The J gene is TRBJ2-7, the V gene TRBV12-3 or TRBV12-4; D gene ambiguous. The CDR3 covers 12 residues. V gave up 2 bases and J gave up 1 base, with 3 bases separating them. Here the CDR3 reads CASSLRSYEQYF. CDR3 nucleotides: TGTGCCAGCAGTTTACGGTCCTACGAGCAGTACTTC.

The gene calls are TRBV29-1 and TRBJ2-5; D is perhaps TRBD1 or TRBD2 (5 bases each). Germline V gene data show CDR1 as SQVTM and CDR2 as ANQGSEA. V was trimmed by 4 bases and J by 1 base, leaving 10 bases between them. The CDR3 has 13 amino acids. CDR3: CSVVGRAQETQYF. Here the CDR3 DNA reads TGCAGCGTTGTGGGGCGGGCCCAAGAGACCCAGTACTTC. Complete variable domain (other parts from reference TRBV29-1 and TRBJ2-5): SAVISQKPSRDICQRGTSLTIQCQVDSQVTMMFWYRQQPGQSLTLIATANQGSEATYESGFVIDKFPISRPNLTFSTLTVSNMSPEDSSIYLCSVVGRAQETQYFGPGTRLLVL.

This clonotype appeared a few times. The chain links TRBV7-6 to TRBJ2-3, with TRBD1 as a possible D gene (5 bases). Trimming removed 0 bases from V and 2 bases from J, with 15 bases in between. Germline CDR1 reads SGHVS; CDR2 reads FNYEAQ. The CDR3 has 17 residues. The CDR3 bases are TGTGCCAGCAGCTTAGCGAGTGGGGCCCCTCCCACAGATACGCAGTATTTT. This gives the protein CASSLASGAPPTDTQYF.

This chain connects TRBV7-8 to TRBJ2-7, with D tentatively TRBD2 (6 bases). Per germline, CDR1 SGHVS and CDR2 FQNEAQ. V was trimmed by 8 bases and J by 2 bases, leaving 13 bases between them. The CDR3 has 13 residues. CDR3 nucleotides: TGTGCCAGCCGCTGGGACTTTACCTACGAGCAGTACTTC. Translating gives CASRWDFTYEQYF.

The sample holds a few counts of this clonotype. CDR3: CASSLGGRGTGELFF. The CDR3 nucleotides read TGTGCCAGCAGCTTAGGCGGGAGGGGCACCGGGGAGCTGTTTTTT. The chain employs TRBV7-3 and TRBJ2-2, with 9 bases that match TRBD2. This CDR3 is 15 amino acids long. J was trimmed by 4 bases and V by 2 bases; bases with no gene match: 2. In germline, CDR1 is SGHTA, CDR2 FQGTGA. Full variable domain (rest looked up from reference TRBV7-3 and TRBJ2-2): GAGVSQTPSNKVTEKGKYVELRCDPISGHTALYWYRQSLGQGPEFLIYFQGTGAADDSGLPNDRFFAVRPEGSVSTLKIQRTERGDSAVYLCASSLGGRGTGELFFGEGSRLTVL.

There are many counts of this clonotype. The chain links TRBV7-2 to TRBJ2-7, with no clear D. V lost 2 bases and J 3 bases, leaving 11 bases between the germline ends. In germline, CDR1 is SGHTA, CDR2 FQGNSA. CDR3 size: 14 residues. This CDR3 reads CASSLYERNYEQYF. CDR3 DNA sequence: TGTGCCAGCAGCTTATACGAGCGAAACTACGAGCAGTACTTC.